This is a list of T cell receptor beta chains from one sample in a study of cytomegalovirus exposure and HLA in healthy donors. Here immunoSEQ multiplex PCR was the method, and the copy in TCRdb shows in-frame clones only, minus some. The sample lists some 75,000 clones, around 79% occurring once. Sequencing used PBMCs. All receptors come from a man between 18 and 35 years old in good health and CMV-seropositive. CDR3s include the opening cysteine and the closing phenylalanine or tryptophan. Fields, in order: clone size, D gene, CDR3 length, V gene, J gene, CDR3 DNA, CDR3 protein. D genes are given only for firm matches. Where a row states a size, it is once, few, many or the class of an expanded clone; other rows omit it.

abundance: .
d_gene: TRBD1
len: 15
v_gene: TRBV10-3
j_gene: TRBJ2-7
CDR3nt: TGTGCCATCAGTGACTCTCTCCGGGACAGCTACGAGCAGTACTTC
CDR3aa: CAISDSLRDSYEQYF

abundance: .
d_gene: .
len: 15
v_gene: TRBV28
j_gene: TRBJ1-5
CDR3nt: TGTGCCAGCAGTGCCCTTTCGGGTAGCAATCAGCCCCAGCATTTT
CDR3aa: CASSALSGSNQPQHF

abundance: .
d_gene: .
len: 14
v_gene: TRBV28
j_gene: TRBJ1-1
CDR3nt: TGTGCCAGCAGTTCCCTGGGGGCGCAGGTTGAAGCTTTCTTT
CDR3aa: CASSSLGAQVEAFF

abundance: .
d_gene: TRBD2
len: 14
v_gene: TRBV6-1
j_gene: TRBJ2-7
CDR3nt: TGTGCCGGTGGGACTAGCGGAATTAACTACGAGCAGTACTTC
CDR3aa: CAGGTSGINYEQYF

abundance: .
d_gene: TRBD2
len: 15
v_gene: TRBV6-5
j_gene: TRBJ2-2
CDR3nt: TGTGCCAGCAGTATAAGCCCCTTAGCGGGCGGGGAGCTGTTTTTT
CDR3aa: CASSISPLAGGELFF

abundance: few
d_gene: TRBD2
len: 13
v_gene: TRBV10-2
j_gene: TRBJ2-7
CDR3nt: TGCGCCAGCGCGGGACTAAGCTCCTACGAGCAGTACTTC
CDR3aa: CASAGLSSYEQYF

abundance: .
d_gene: TRBD1
len: 15
v_gene: TRBV5-1
j_gene: TRBJ1-2
CDR3nt: TGCGCCAGCAGCTCTGGGACAGCAGTTCTCTATGGCTACACCTTC
CDR3aa: CASSSGTAVLYGYTF

abundance: .
d_gene: TRBD1
len: 12
v_gene: TRBV11-3
j_gene: TRBJ2-7
CDR3nt: TGTGCCAGCAGCCGGGACAGCTACGAGCAGTACTTC
CDR3aa: CASSRDSYEQYF

abundance: .
d_gene: .
len: 14
v_gene: TRBV4-1
j_gene: TRBJ1-4
CDR3nt: TGCGCCAGCAGCAAACAGGCAACTAATGAAAAACTGTTTTTT
CDR3aa: CASSKQATNEKLFF

abundance: .
d_gene: .
len: 13
v_gene: TRBV27
j_gene: TRBJ2-1
CDR3nt: TGTGCCAGCAGTTCCCGACTAGTCGGTGAGCAGTTCTTC
CDR3aa: CASSSRLVGEQFF

abundance: .
d_gene: .
len: 14
v_gene: TRBV27
j_gene: TRBJ1-1
CDR3nt: TGTGCCAGCCGTCCCAACCAGGATTGGACTGAAGCTTTCTTT
CDR3aa: CASRPNQDWTEAFF

abundance: .
d_gene: TRBD2
len: 17
v_gene: TRBV4-2
j_gene: TRBJ2-1
CDR3nt: TGTGCCAGCAGCCCCCGACTAGCGGGGCCCGCGTCAGGTGAGCAGTTCTTC
CDR3aa: CASSPRLAGPASGEQFF

abundance: .
d_gene: .
len: 15
v_gene: TRBV6-5
j_gene: TRBJ2-7
CDR3nt: TGTGCCAGCAGTCCACGCCCAGGGAACTCCTACGAGCAGTACTTC
CDR3aa: CASSPRPGNSYEQYF

abundance: .
d_gene: .
len: 14
v_gene: TRBV28
j_gene: TRBJ1-1
CDR3nt: TGTGCCAGCATTACAATGGGAGGGAACACTGAAGCTTTCTTT
CDR3aa: CASITMGGNTEAFF

abundance: .
d_gene: .
len: 11
v_gene: TRBV27
j_gene: TRBJ2-1
CDR3nt: TGTGCCAGCACGTTCCACAATGAGCAGTTCTTC
CDR3aa: CASTFHNEQFF

abundance: once
d_gene: TRBD2
len: 13
v_gene: TRBV10-3
j_gene: TRBJ2-1
CDR3nt: TGTGCCACCCAGACTAGCGGAAACAATGAGCAGTTCTTC
CDR3aa: CATQTSGNNEQFF

abundance: .
d_gene: .
len: 15
v_gene: TRBV7-8
j_gene: TRBJ2-1
CDR3nt: TGTGCCAGCAGGGCCGGTTCGGGTCCTTACAATGAGCAGTTCTTC
CDR3aa: CASRAGSGPYNEQFF

abundance: .
d_gene: TRBD1
len: 13
v_gene: TRBV6-5
j_gene: TRBJ1-1
CDR3nt: TGTGCCGTCACCGGGGACAGGGGCACTGAAGCTTTCTTT
CDR3aa: CAVTGDRGTEAFF

abundance: .
d_gene: .
len: 13
v_gene: TRBV6-5
j_gene: TRBJ2-7
CDR3nt: TGTGCCAGCAGTTACCGGAGCTCCTACGAGCAGTACTTC
CDR3aa: CASSYRSSYEQYF

abundance: few
d_gene: TRBD1
len: 15
v_gene: TRBV10-3
j_gene: TRBJ1-4
CDR3nt: TGTGCCATCGGAGAAGTCACAGGGGCTGGTGAAAAACTGTTTTTT
CDR3aa: CAIGEVTGAGEKLFF

abundance: once
d_gene: TRBD2
len: 16
v_gene: TRBV7-2
j_gene: TRBJ2-1
CDR3nt: TGTGCCAGCAGCCAGGGGACTAGCGACGGATACAATGAGCAGTTCTTC
CDR3aa: CASSQGTSDGYNEQFF

abundance: .
d_gene: TRBD2
len: 15
v_gene: TRBV28
j_gene: TRBJ2-3
CDR3nt: TGTGCCAGCAGCATAGCGGGAGGGCCAGTAGATACGCAGTATTTT
CDR3aa: CASSIAGGPVDTQYF

abundance: .
d_gene: .
len: 14
v_gene: TRBV10-3
j_gene: TRBJ1-2
CDR3nt: TGTGCCATCAGTGAGTCGAGTCTGAACTATGGCTACACCTTC
CDR3aa: CAISESSLNYGYTF

abundance: few
d_gene: TRBD2
len: 15
v_gene: TRBV29-1
j_gene: TRBJ2-2
CDR3nt: TGCAGCGTGAGAGCGGGGAGGCGAAACACCGGGGGGCTGTTTTTT
CDR3aa: CSVRAGRRNTGGLFF

abundance: .
d_gene: .
len: 14
v_gene: TRBV7-6
j_gene: TRBJ1-2
CDR3nt: TGTGCCAGCAGCCAACAGGGTGGATTGTCGGAATTCACCTTC
CDR3aa: CASSQQGGLSEFTF

abundance: .
d_gene: TRBD1
len: 17
v_gene: TRBV28
j_gene: TRBJ1-2
CDR3nt: TGTGCCAGCACCACAACCATCACAGGGGTGGTTAACTATGGCTACACCTTC
CDR3aa: CASTTTITGVVNYGYTF

abundance: .
d_gene: .
len: 16
v_gene: TRBV10-3
j_gene: TRBJ2-4
CDR3nt: TGTGCCATCAGTGAGTCGGTAGATGGGCCCAAAAACATTCAGTACTTC
CDR3aa: CAISESVDGPKNIQYF

abundance: few
d_gene: TRBD1
len: 16
v_gene: TRBV7-6
j_gene: TRBJ1-5
CDR3nt: TGTGCCAGCAGCTTAGCAGGGGGCGATTTCAATCAGCCCCAGCATTTT
CDR3aa: CASSLAGGDFNQPQHF

abundance: .
d_gene: .
len: 16
v_gene: TRBV2
j_gene: TRBJ1-5
CDR3nt: TGTGCCAGCAGTGACGAAGGTACAGGGCCGCAACGGCCCCAGCATTTT
CDR3aa: CASSDEGTGPQRPQHF

abundance: .
d_gene: TRBD2
len: 14
v_gene: TRBV2
j_gene: TRBJ2-7
CDR3nt: TGTGCCAGCCTCCGGGGTGCGGGAGCGTGGGAGCAGTACTTC
CDR3aa: CASLRGAGAWEQYF

abundance: .
d_gene: TRBD2
len: 18
v_gene: TRBV29-1
j_gene: TRBJ2-3
CDR3nt: TGCAGCGTTGGAGGTTTTAGCGGGAGCTTCTCCCATCAAAATACGCAGTATTTT
CDR3aa: CSVGGFSGSFSHQNTQYF

abundance: few
d_gene: .
len: 13
v_gene: TRBV27
j_gene: TRBJ1-1
CDR3nt: TGTGCCAGCAGTTTATGGGGGCGAACTGAAGCTTTCTTT
CDR3aa: CASSLWGRTEAFF

abundance: .
d_gene: TRBD2
len: 17
v_gene: TRBV13
j_gene: TRBJ2-1
CDR3nt: TGTGCCAGCAGCTTAGCTCTAGCGGTTAGCTCCTACAATGAGCAGTTCTTC
CDR3aa: CASSLALAVSSYNEQFF

abundance: .
d_gene: .
len: 17
v_gene: TRBV5-6
j_gene: TRBJ1-5
CDR3nt: TGTGCCAGCAGCTCTGGCGGGCAGGGGCGCGTCAATCAGCCCCAGCATTTT
CDR3aa: CASSSGGQGRVNQPQHF

abundance: .
d_gene: .
len: 14
v_gene: TRBV4-1
j_gene: TRBJ1-2
CDR3nt: TGCGCCAGCAGCCAGACCGCCGCGGCCTATGGCTACACCTTC
CDR3aa: CASSQTAAAYGYTF

abundance: few
d_gene: .
len: 11
v_gene: TRBV6-1
j_gene: TRBJ1-1
CDR3nt: TGTGCCAGCAGTGAATTCGCTGAAGCTTTCTTT
CDR3aa: CASSEFAEAFF

abundance: .
d_gene: TRBD1
len: 13
v_gene: TRBV5-1
j_gene: TRBJ1-5
CDR3nt: TGCGCCAGCAGCTTAACAGGGGACCAGCCCCAGCATTTT
CDR3aa: CASSLTGDQPQHF

abundance: .
d_gene: TRBD2
len: 13
v_gene: TRBV6-1
j_gene: TRBJ2-7
CDR3nt: TGTGCCAGCAGGCCCGGGACTAGATACGAGCAGTACTTC
CDR3aa: CASRPGTRYEQYF

abundance: .
d_gene: TRBD2
len: 16
v_gene: TRBV10-1
j_gene: TRBJ2-3
CDR3nt: TGCGCCAGCAGTCCGTCTAGCGGGAGCCGCACAGATACGCAGTATTTT
CDR3aa: CASSPSSGSRTDTQYF

abundance: .
d_gene: TRBD1
len: 13
v_gene: TRBV5-6
j_gene: TRBJ1-2
CDR3nt: TGTGCCAGCCGAGGGCAGGGGGCACTTGGCTACACCTTC
CDR3aa: CASRGQGALGYTF

abundance: .
d_gene: .
len: 14
v_gene: TRBV5-1
j_gene: TRBJ2-2
CDR3nt: TGCGCCAGCAGCTTGGCCCAAAACACCGGGGAGCTGTTTTTT
CDR3aa: CASSLAQNTGELFF

abundance: .
d_gene: TRBD1
len: 16
v_gene: TRBV5-1
j_gene: TRBJ1-1
CDR3nt: TGCGCCAGCAGCTCAGAACCCGGGACAGGGGACACTGAAGCTTTCTTT
CDR3aa: CASSSEPGTGDTEAFF

abundance: .
d_gene: .
len: 13
v_gene: TRBV7-9
j_gene: TRBJ1-1
CDR3nt: TGTGCCAGCAGAGCGTTCAGGGTCCCTGAAGCTTTCTTT
CDR3aa: CASRAFRVPEAFF

abundance: few
d_gene: .
len: 15
v_gene: TRBV6-1
j_gene: TRBJ1-2
CDR3nt: TGTGCCAGCACCGCCGTGATTGCGGGGGCCTATGGCTACACCTTC
CDR3aa: CASTAVIAGAYGYTF

abundance: few
d_gene: .
len: 13
v_gene: TRBV9
j_gene: TRBJ2-3
CDR3nt: TGTGCCACCTCGAGGGCTAGCACAGATACGCAGTATTTT
CDR3aa: CATSRASTDTQYF

abundance: once
d_gene: .
len: 14
v_gene: TRBV7-9
j_gene: TRBJ2-7
CDR3nt: TGTGCCAGCAGCTTAGAAGGGGGTTCCTACGAGCAGTACTTC
CDR3aa: CASSLEGGSYEQYF

abundance: .
d_gene: TRBD1
len: 15
v_gene: TRBV4-1
j_gene: TRBJ1-2
CDR3nt: TGCGCCAGCAGCCAAGGACAGGGGCGAGGATATGGCTACACCTTC
CDR3aa: CASSQGQGRGYGYTF

abundance: .
d_gene: .
len: 13
v_gene: TRBV4-2
j_gene: TRBJ2-1
CDR3nt: TGTGCCAGCAGCCAACCCAGGGGTCATGAGCAGTTCTTC
CDR3aa: CASSQPRGHEQFF